Each of the 21 T cell receptor beta chains below was sequenced from the same sample in a study of T cell repertoires in cytomegalovirus infection. Antigen specificity for these receptors is unknown. MiXCR, run by TCRdb on the reads, gives a single entry per CDR3 protein. The sample contains approximately 730,000 distinct CDR3 sequences, around a third of which appear only once. The sample in question was cultured PBMCs, obtained from culture after CMV antigen stimulation. Receptor source: a human donor in good health (CMV status not recorded). Some clones in this sample may be carry-over from other donors' samples.

As concerns this clonotype: One end of the junction varies from germline; a read error may be responsible. The rearrangement uses TRBV4-1 and TRBJ2-1, with 7 bases fitting TRBD2. Germline CDR1 is MGHRA and CDR2 is YSYEKL. This CDR3 comprises 17 residues. The CDR3, as DNA: TGCGCCAGCAGTCAAGATAGGCTAGCGGTCAACTACAATGAGCAGTTCTTC. This gives the protein CASSQDRLAVNYNEQFF.

V and J are TRBV28 and TRBJ2-5, with 8 bases that match TRBD1. V gave up 6 bases and J gave up 5 bases; unmatched junction bases: 8. Germline loops: CDR1 MDHEN, CDR2 SYDVKM. This CDR3 contains 14 residues. CDR3 region: CASRTRTGSETQYF. CDR3 bases: TGTGCCAGCAGGACGCGGACAGGGTCGGAGACCCAGTACTTC.

The V gene is TRBV12-3 or TRBV12-4, the J gene TRBJ1-6; TRBD1 agrees at 7 bases. This CDR3 is built from 13 residues. With 3 bases clipped from V and 9 bases from J, the junction kept 2 bases outside the gene matches. CDR3 loop: CASSFQGVSPLHF. CDR3 sequence (DNA): TGTGCCAGCAGTTTTCAGGGGGTTTCACCCCTCCACTTT.

The V and J genes are TRBV2 and TRBJ1-1; possible D gene TRBD1, 5 bases. V gave up 4 bases and J gave up 5 bases, with 8 bases separating them. The CDR3 extends over 12 amino acids. Germline values: CDR1 SNHLY, CDR2 FYNNEI. The CDR3 sequence: CASSVGETEAFF. For the CDR3, the DNA is TGTGCCAGCAGTGTGGGGGAGACTGAAGCTTTCTTT.

Written as DNA, the CDR3 is TGTGCCAGCAGCCCAGAATGGGCTGGGGCCAACGTCCTGACTTTC. Translation: CASSPEWAGANVLTF. The chain joins TRBV27 to TRBJ2-6; no clear D gene. The CDR3 spans 15 residues. With 6 bases removed from V and 2 bases from J, the gap between germline ends came to 11 bases. The V gene's germline CDR1 is MNHEY and CDR2 SMNVEV (reference sequence).

The chain joins TRBV5-4 to TRBJ2-1; D gene unclear. The CDR3 extends over 14 amino acids. The germline V gene encodes CDR1 SGHNT and CDR2 YYREEE (reference sequence). The V end was cut by 0 bases, the J end by 8 bases, with 12 bases between. DNA for the CDR3: TGTGCCAGCAGCTTGGTTCTCTCAGTAGATGAGCAGTTCTTC. It translates to CASSLVLSVDEQFF. The full variable domain, completed using reference TRBV5-4 and TRBJ2-1, is ETGVTQSPTHLIKTRGQQVTLRCSSQSGHNTVSWYQQALGQGPQFIFQYYREEENGRGNFPPRFSGLQFPNYSSELNVNALELDDSALYLCASSLVLSVDEQFFGPGTRLTVL.

This clonotype was recorded a few times. The chain combines TRBV19 with TRBJ1-2; 7 bases line up with TRBD1. CDR1 and CDR2 (germline): LNHDA, SQIVND (reference sequence). The CDR3 is 14 amino acids. V gave up 6 bases and J gave up 4 bases; unmatched junction bases: 8. Here the CDR3 DNA reads TGTGCCAGTAGGTCGGACAGGAGTCGCTATGGCTACACCTTC. Amino acids: CASRSDRSRYGYTF.

There are a few counts of this clonotype. The chain couples TRBV2 to TRBJ2-2; D is perhaps TRBD2 (6 bases). The CDR3 has 16 amino acids. Trimming stripped 3 bases from V and 2 bases from J, with 13 bases between. Looked up from germline, CDR1 is SNHLY and CDR2 is FYNNEI. CDR3 residues: CASSDSRGRNTGELFF. Here the CDR3 DNA reads TGTGCCAGCAGTGACTCTCGGGGGAGAAACACCGGGGAGCTGTTTTTT.

This clonotype was detected only a few times. This chain links TRBV28 with TRBJ2-3; D remains ambiguous. CDR3 length equals 12 residues. Between the trimmed V and J ends, which lost 10 bases and 1 base, there was a span of 9 bases. Germline-derived CDR1 and CDR2 are MDHEN and SYDVKM. CDR3 sequence: CATLPGTDTQYF. The CDR3 DNA reads as TGTGCCACCTTGCCAGGCACAGATACGCAGTATTTT. Full variable domain (rest looked up from reference TRBV28 and TRBJ2-3): DVKVTQSSRYLVKRTGEKVFLECVQDMDHENMFWYRQDPGLGLRLIYFSYDVKMKEKGDIPEGYSVSREKKERFSLILESASTNQTSMYLCATLPGTDTQYFGPGTRLTVL.

This clonotype was counted between two and nine times. This chain links TRBV7-6 with TRBJ2-1; D is perhaps TRBD2 (5 bases). This CDR3 is built from 14 residues. Trimming cost V 7 bases and J 5 bases, with 15 bases left between them. Germline V CDR1 and CDR2: SGHVS, FNYEAQ. CDR3 amino acids: CASTPRTGNNEQFF. In DNA form, the CDR3 reads TGTGCCAGCACCCCCCGGACGGGGAACAATGAGCAGTTCTTC.

V usage is TRBV11-2 and J usage is TRBJ1-5, with D possibly matching TRBD1 (5 bases). The CDR3 covers 13 residues. Germline assignment: CDR1 SGHAT and CDR2 FQNNGV. V was cut by 5 bases and J by 5 bases, with 10 bases left in between. As DNA, the CDR3 is TGTGCCAGCAGCCCGGGGGAAGATCAGCCCCAGCATTTT. Translating it yields CASSPGEDQPQHF.

This chain links TRBV12-3 or TRBV12-4 with TRBJ2-7, with 7 positions matching TRBD2. The CDR3 runs to 13 residues. With 6 bases clipped from V and 6 bases from J, the junction kept 8 bases outside the gene matches. The CDR3 DNA sequence: TGTGCCAGCAGCCCGGGACTATCGGCCGAGCAGTACTTC. Translation: CASSPGLSAEQYF.

Concerning this clonotype: One junction end disagrees with the germline gene, perhaps due to a read error. CDR3 protein: CASTYSRGDRTGF. CDR3 in DNA: TGTGCCAGCACCTACTCGCGTGGGGACCGGACGGGTTTT. This rearrangement joins TRBV7-2 to TRBJ2-3; tentatively, D is TRBD1 or TRBD2 (5 bases each). Germline values: CDR1 SGHTA, CDR2 FQGNSA. The CDR3 has 13 residues.

This clonotype was seen a single time. The genes are TRBV2 and TRBJ1-2; no firm D call. Germline V gene data show CDR1 as SNHLY and CDR2 as FYNNEI. The V end was cut by 4 bases, the J end by 4 bases, with 16 bases between. CDR3 length: 15 residues. The CDR3 sequence is CASSGFNDLIYGYTF. The CDR3 DNA sequence: TGTGCCAGCAGTGGCTTTAACGATCTAATCTATGGCTACACCTTC.

The CDR3 region is CASSSQGSLGANVLTF. The CDR3 nucleotides read TGTGCCAGCAGCTCACAGGGTTCGCTTGGGGCCAACGTCCTGACTTTC. The J gene is TRBJ2-6, the V gene TRBV7-2, with D tentatively TRBD1 (6 bases). The V end was cut by 4 bases, the J end by 3 bases, with 13 bases between. Germline V lookup: CDR1 SGHTA, CDR2 FQGNSA. CDR3 length: 16 amino acids.

The chain is built from TRBV7-3 and TRBJ2-7; D ambiguous. Germline assignment: CDR1 SGHTA and CDR2 FQGTGA. The CDR3 sequence is 12 residues long. The V end lost 0 bases, the J end lost 6 bases, and 6 bases lay between the germline ends. This CDR3 reads CASSLTGPEQYF. The CDR3 DNA follows: TGTGCCAGCAGCTTAACAGGGCCCGAGCAGTACTTC. Based on the CDR3 plus reference TRBV7-3 and TRBJ2-7, the full variable domain is GAGVSQTPSNKVTEKGKYVELRCDPISGHTALYWYRQSLGQGPEFLIYFQGTGAADDSGLPNDRFFAVRPEGSVSTLKIQRTERGDSAVYLCASSLTGPEQYFGPGTRLTVT.

V is TRBV11-1 and J is TRBJ1-1; tentatively, D is TRBD1 (5 bases). This CDR3 spans 12 amino acids. The germline V gene encodes CDR1 SGHAT and CDR2 FQDESV (reference sequence). The germline V and J ends were trimmed by 5 bases and 13 bases, with 17 bases remaining between them. This chain's CDR3 is CASSHYDSYGFF. In nucleotides, the CDR3 is TGTGCCAGCAGCCATTACGACAGCTACGGTTTCTTT. Full variable domain (outside the CDR3, taken from reference TRBV11-1 and TRBJ1-1): EAEVAQSPRYKITEKSQAVAFWCDPISGHATLYWYRQILGQGPELLVQFQDESVVDDSQLPKDRFSAERLKGVDSTLKIQPAELGDSAMYLCASSHYDSYGFFGQGTRLTVV.

The V call is TRBV7-6, the J call TRBJ2-1, with TRBD2 matching over 8 bases. The CDR3 covers 15 residues. Germline assignment: CDR1 SGHVS and CDR2 FNYEAQ. V was clipped by 4 bases and J by 10 bases; unmatched bases: 12. The CDR3 DNA reads TGTGCCAGCAGCTCCCTTGGGACTAGAGACGAAGAGCAGTTCTTC. It is translated as CASSSLGTRDEEQFF.

The chain employs TRBV27 and TRBJ1-2; 7 bases agree with TRBD1. This CDR3 comprises 13 residues. Germline CDR1 reads MNHEY; CDR2 reads SMNVEV (reference sequence). V shed 3 bases and J 8 bases; nucleotides not matched to a gene: 6. CDR3 coding DNA: TGTGCCAGCAGTTTCGACAGGGCCTACGGCTACACCTTC. It yields the protein CASSFDRAYGYTF.

A few counts support this clonotype. The rearrangement uses TRBV4-1 and TRBJ1-1; no reliable D call. The ends were cut back, 0 bases at V and 10 bases at J, with 27 bases in the middle. Germline V gene data show CDR1 as MGHRA and CDR2 as YSYEKL. The CDR3 contains 18 residues. The CDR3 is CASSQDLSRVGPRPGAFF. For the CDR3, the DNA is TGCGCCAGCAGCCAAGACTTGTCAAGAGTCGGCCCACGCCCTGGAGCTTTCTTT.

The gene calls are TRBV19 and TRBJ2-6; D might be TRBD1 (5 bases). The CDR3 loop spans 15 amino acids. Germline-derived CDR1 and CDR2 are LNHDA and SQIVND (reference sequence). V was cut by 6 bases and J by 3 bases, with 12 bases left in between. The CDR3: CASSSQGGGANVLTF. DNA for the CDR3: TGTGCCAGTAGCTCCCAGGGCGGTGGGGCCAACGTCCTGACTTTC.